The present T cell receptor (beta chain) was sequenced within a study of CD8 T cells in Susac syndrome (dated by TCRdb to the late 2010s). With respect to the entire study: Whether CD8+ T cell activation and differentiation in Susac syndrome was antigen driven was tested using repertoire sequencing. Points the paper makes about the study in general: The study acknowledged that relatively few individuals were included in the TCR sequencing and HLA analysis.

A word on this clonotype: Its specific antigen is unknown. No qualities accompany the bases; no much larger clone lies one base away.

Peripheral blood CD8+ and CD4+ T cells from healthy donors, Susac syndrome patients and multiple sclerosis patients were profiled by high-throughput TCR beta sequencing. The multiple sclerosis controls were treatment-naive patients who had stable or active relapsing-remitting disease and met the revised McDonald criteria. Bulk CD8+ and CD4+ T cells were purified by magnetic negative isolation, while CD8+ TEMRA cells were enriched using FACS. Blood was drawn into EDTA tubes, processed within 24 hours, and PBMCs were isolated by density gradient centrifugation. PBMCs intended for TCR sequencing were cryopreserved in liquid nitrogen and were subsequently thawed in a 37 degrees C water bath. The sorted or isolated CD4+, CD8+ and CD8+ TEMRA cells reached a purity of at least 90%. RNA was extracted with the RNeasy kit and about 0.5 to 1 ug was reverse transcribed using random hexamers. TCR beta CDR3 regions were amplified with the immunoSEQ multiplex PCR assay covering 54 Vbeta and 13 Jbeta segments. PCR amplification bias was corrected by using a synthetic template baseline for primer optimization and computational correction. Under the source paper's analysis protocol: Reads were annotated to V, D and J genes per IMGT and analyzed with immunoSEQ Analyzer, keeping only productive sequences. To calculate clonality, Shannon entropy was normalized by log2 of the number of productive unique sequences and then subtracted from one. Public and private clones were assessed among the 100 most prevalent clones of each patient and control. Clones were defined as Susac-specific when absent from the healthy and MS cohorts, from over a thousand published viral clones and from other ImmuneACCESS disease sequences. TCRdb handled the public reads itself, with Q25 trimming in fastp and clone calling in MiXCR, and kept productive beta chains. For every CDR3 protein sequence, its rows merge into one entry that carries the most common genes and DNA. What appears here as the V and J calls and clone size reflects TCRdb's work, not the paper's. The sample table lists about 120,000 distinct CDR3 sequences, 85% to 95% of them with a count of one. The ten largest make up under 0.095% of the sample.

From its cysteine to its phenylalanine, the CDR3 spans 15 amino acids. CDR3 DNA only is kept here, 45 bases in frame from base 1. Sequences SGHRS (CDR1) and YFSETQ (CDR2) are obtained from the germline V gene. V drops 3 bases and J drops 0 bases, leaving 12 bases in between. Sequencing input: CD4+ T cells from PBMCs. The receptor was derived from a human donor with multiple sclerosis. The chain links TRBV5-1 with TRBJ1-1; 6 matching bases give a weak D call of TRBD1. The CDR3 corresponds to CASSSRTDLNTEAFF. In nucleotide form, the sequence is TGCGCCAGCAGCTCCCGGACAGACCTGAACACTGAAGCTTTCTTT.